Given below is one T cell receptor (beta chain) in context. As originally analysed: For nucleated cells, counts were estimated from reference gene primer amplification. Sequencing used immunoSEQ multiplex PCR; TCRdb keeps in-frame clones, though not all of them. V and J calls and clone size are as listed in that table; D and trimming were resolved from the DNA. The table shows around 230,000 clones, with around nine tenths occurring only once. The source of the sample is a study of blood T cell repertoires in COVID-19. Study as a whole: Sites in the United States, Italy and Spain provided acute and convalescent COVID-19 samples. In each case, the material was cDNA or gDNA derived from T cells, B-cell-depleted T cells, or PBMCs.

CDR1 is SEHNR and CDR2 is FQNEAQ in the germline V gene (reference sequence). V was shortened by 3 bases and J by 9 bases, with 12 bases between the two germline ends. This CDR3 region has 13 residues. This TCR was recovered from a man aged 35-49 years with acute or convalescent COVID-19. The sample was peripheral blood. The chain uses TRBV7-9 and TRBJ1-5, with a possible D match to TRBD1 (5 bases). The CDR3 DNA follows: TGTGCCAGCAGCTTCACCGACAGTCCGCCCCAGCATTTT. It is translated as CASSFTDSPPQHF.